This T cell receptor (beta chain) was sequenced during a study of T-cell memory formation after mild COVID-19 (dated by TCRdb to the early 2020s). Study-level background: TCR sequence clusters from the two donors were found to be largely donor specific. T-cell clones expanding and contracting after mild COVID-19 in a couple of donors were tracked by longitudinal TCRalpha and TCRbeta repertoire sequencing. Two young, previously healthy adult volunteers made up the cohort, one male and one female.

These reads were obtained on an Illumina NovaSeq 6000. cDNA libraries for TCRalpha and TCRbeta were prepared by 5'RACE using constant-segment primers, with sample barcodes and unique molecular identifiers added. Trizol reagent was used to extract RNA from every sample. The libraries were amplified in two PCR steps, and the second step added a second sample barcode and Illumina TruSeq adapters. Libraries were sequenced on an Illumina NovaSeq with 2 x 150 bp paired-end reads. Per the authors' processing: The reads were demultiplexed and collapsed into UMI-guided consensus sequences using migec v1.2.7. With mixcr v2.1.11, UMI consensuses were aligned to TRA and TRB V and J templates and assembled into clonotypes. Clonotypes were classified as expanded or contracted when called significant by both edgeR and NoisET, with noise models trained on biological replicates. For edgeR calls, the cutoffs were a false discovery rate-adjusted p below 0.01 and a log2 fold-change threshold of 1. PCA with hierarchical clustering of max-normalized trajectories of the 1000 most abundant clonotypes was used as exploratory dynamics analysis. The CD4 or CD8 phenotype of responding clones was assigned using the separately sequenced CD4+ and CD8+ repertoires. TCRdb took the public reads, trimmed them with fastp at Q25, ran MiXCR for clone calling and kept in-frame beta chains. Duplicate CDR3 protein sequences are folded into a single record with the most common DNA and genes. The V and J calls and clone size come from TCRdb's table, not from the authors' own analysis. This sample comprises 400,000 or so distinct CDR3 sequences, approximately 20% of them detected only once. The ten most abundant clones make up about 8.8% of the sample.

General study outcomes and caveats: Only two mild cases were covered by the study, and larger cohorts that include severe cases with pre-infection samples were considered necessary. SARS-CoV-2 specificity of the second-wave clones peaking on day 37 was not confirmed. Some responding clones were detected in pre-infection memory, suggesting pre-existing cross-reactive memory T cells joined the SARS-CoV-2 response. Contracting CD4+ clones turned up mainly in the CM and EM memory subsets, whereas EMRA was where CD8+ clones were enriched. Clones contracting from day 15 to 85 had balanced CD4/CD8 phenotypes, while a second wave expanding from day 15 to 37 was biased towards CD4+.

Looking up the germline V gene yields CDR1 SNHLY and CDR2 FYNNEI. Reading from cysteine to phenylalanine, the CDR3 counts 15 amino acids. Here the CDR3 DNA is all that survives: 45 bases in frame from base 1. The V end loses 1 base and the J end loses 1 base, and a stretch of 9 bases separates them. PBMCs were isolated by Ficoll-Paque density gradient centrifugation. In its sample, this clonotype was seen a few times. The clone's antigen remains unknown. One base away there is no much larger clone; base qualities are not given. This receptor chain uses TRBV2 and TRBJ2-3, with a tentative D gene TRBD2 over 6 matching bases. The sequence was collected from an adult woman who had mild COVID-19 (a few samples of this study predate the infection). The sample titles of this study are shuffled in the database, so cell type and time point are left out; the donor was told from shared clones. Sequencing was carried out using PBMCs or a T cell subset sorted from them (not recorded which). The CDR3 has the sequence CASSEGAGRTDTQYF. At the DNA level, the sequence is TGTGCCAGCAGTGAAGGGGCGGGACGCACAGATACGCAGTATTTT. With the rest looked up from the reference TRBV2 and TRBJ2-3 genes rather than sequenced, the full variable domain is EPEVTQTPSHQVTQMGQEVILRCVPISNHLYFYWYRQILGQKVEFLVSFYNNEISEKSEIFDDQFSVERPDGSNFTLKIRSTKLEDSAMYFCASSEGAGRTDTQYFGPGTRLTVL.